The 5 T cell receptor beta chains below all came from one sample that was sequenced in a study of blood T cell repertoires in COVID-19. Sequenced by immunoSEQ multiplex PCR; TCRdb stores in-frame clones only, minus some. The data show about 110,000 clones, less than 75% seen once. The source material was peripheral blood. The source of these receptors is a woman aged 35 to 49 with acute or convalescent COVID-19.

The chain uses TRBV11-3 and TRBJ1-1; D is unresolved. The CDR3 extends over 13 amino acids. V was shortened by 2 bases and J by 3 bases, with 7 bases between the two germline ends. The germline V gene encodes CDR1 SGHNT and CDR2 YENEEA. Here the CDR3 reads CASSLTRDTEAFF. The CDR3 bases are TGTGCCAGCAGCTTAACCCGGGACACTGAAGCTTTCTTT.

The CDR3 bases are TGTGCCATCGGACACACAAACTATGGCTACACCTTC. Its protein is CAIGHTNYGYTF. The rearrangement links TRBV10-3 to TRBJ1-2, with D tentatively TRBD1 (5 bases). Trimming took 8 bases from V and 2 from J, leaving 9 bases between them. CDR3 length: 12 amino acids. In germline, CDR1 is ENHRY, CDR2 SYGVKD.

This rearrangement joins TRBV7-9 to TRBJ1-1, with a weak D call TRBD1 (5 bases). This CDR3 spans 13 amino acids. V was shortened by 2 bases and J by 11 bases, with 15 bases between the two germline ends. The germline CDR1 and CDR2 sequences are SEHNR and FQNEAQ (reference sequence). CDR3: CASSLLSDGGAFF. The CDR3 region has the DNA TGTGCCAGCAGCTTATTAAGTGACGGGGGGGCTTTCTTT.

V is TRBV19 and J is TRBJ1-5; 10 bases match TRBD1. Germline V lookup: CDR1 LNHDA, CDR2 SQIVND (reference sequence). There are 17 residues in the CDR3. J lost 5 bases, V lost 3 bases, and 10 bases had no gene match. The CDR3 protein is CASSIPWDRGPHQPQHF. CDR3 sequence (DNA): TGTGCCAGTAGTATTCCTTGGGACAGGGGTCCCCATCAGCCCCAGCATTTT. Based on the CDR3 plus reference TRBV19 and TRBJ1-5, the full variable domain is DGGITQSPKYLFRKEGQNVTLSCEQNLNHDAMYWYRQDPGQGLRLIYYSQIVNDFQKGDIAEGYSVSREKKESFPLTVTSAQKNPTAFYLCASSIPWDRGPHQPQHFGDGTRLSIL.

This clone was counted only a few times. The V call is TRBV24-1, the J call TRBJ1-5; a possible D gene is TRBD1 (5 bases). The CDR3 contains 15 residues. V dropped 7 bases and J dropped 1 base, with 13 bases sitting between them. The germline gives CDR1 KGHDR, CDR2 SFDVKD. DNA of the CDR3: TGTGCCACCAGCTCCAGTCAGGGCAGCAATCAGCCCCAGCATTTT. It is translated as CATSSSQGSNQPQHF.